The 8 T cell receptor beta chains below were found in one sample sequenced in a study of blood T cell repertoires in COVID-19. Sequencing was performed with immunoSEQ multiplex PCR; in TCRdb, only in-frame clones are kept and a portion is missing. Here the sample spans 250,000 to 300,000 clones, approximately 90% being singletons. The source material was PBMCs or T cells enriched from blood (not recorded which). The receptors were sampled from a woman in her 40s with acute COVID-19.

V usage is TRBV5-1 and J usage is TRBJ2-3; D is undetermined. Per the germline V gene, CDR1 is SGHRS and CDR2 is YFSETQ. Trimming cost V 0 bases and J 6 bases, with 8 bases left between them. The CDR3 loop spans 13 amino acids. The CDR3: CASSLVVADTQYF. In DNA, the CDR3 is TGCGCCAGCAGCTTGGTAGTAGCTGATACGCAGTATTTT.

The V call is TRBV10-3, the J call TRBJ2-3; 9 nucleotides match TRBD2. Looked up from germline, CDR1 is ENHRY and CDR2 is SYGVKD. The CDR3 totals 16 residues. Losses at the gene ends were 6 bases for V and 2 bases for J; bases not matched to a gene: 9. The CDR3 coding sequence is TGTGCCATCAGCCAGACTAGCGGATCCCTCACAGATACGCAGTATTTT. Translated, it gives CAISQTSGSLTDTQYF.

The rearrangement uses TRBV28 and TRBJ2-5, with 11 positions matching TRBD2. The J segment lost 4 bases and the V segment lost 4 bases, leaving 5 bases of the junction unmatched. The CDR3 has 15 amino acids. Germline CDR1 reads MDHEN; CDR2 reads SYDVKM. CDR3 in DNA: TGTGCCAGCAGTTCGGGACTAGCGGCAAGAGAGACCCAGTACTTC. Translating it yields CASSSGLAARETQYF.

The chain couples TRBV4-3 to TRBJ1-3, with 7 bases matching TRBD1. Trimming cost V 4 bases and J 0 bases; bases outside gene matches: 9. This CDR3 comprises 17 residues. Germline V gene lookup returns CDR1 LGHNA and CDR2 YSLEER. CDR3 amino acids: CASSRQGQASSGNTIYF. The CDR3 coding sequence is TGCGCCAGCAGCCGCCAAGGACAGGCGAGCTCTGGAAACACCATATATTTT.

V is TRBV28 and J is TRBJ1-4, with a weak D call TRBD1 (5 bases). V was trimmed by 8 bases and J by 11 bases, leaving 27 bases between them. Germline lookup yields CDR1 MDHEN and CDR2 SYDVKM. The CDR3 is 16 residues long. The CDR3 DNA is TGTGCCAGCCACGCCAGCGGGCCTGAGGGGAAAAGCAAACTGTTTTTT. Protein sequence: CASHASGPEGKSKLFF.

The chain is built from TRBV10-1 and TRBJ2-7; D is unresolved. The CDR3 runs to 14 residues. The germline V and J ends were trimmed by 5 bases and 3 bases, with 14 bases remaining between them. Germline assignment: CDR1 WNHNN and CDR2 SYGVQD (reference sequence). The CDR3 loop reads CASSQLGEGYEQYF. The CDR3 DNA sequence: TGCGCCAGCAGTCAGCTAGGTGAAGGCTACGAGCAGTACTTC.

The chain links TRBV21-1 to TRBJ2-1; the table's D call of TRBD1 was not tested on the DNA. TRBV21-1 is a pseudogene locus. The CDR3 totals 16 residues. The CDR3 DNA reads as TGTGCCAGCAGCAAAGGGGGACAGGGGGTAGGTGGTGAGCAGTTCTTC. This encodes CASSKGGQGVGGEQFF.

The rearrangement uses TRBV2 and TRBJ2-3; no firm D call. V lost 3 bases to trimming and J lost 6 bases, with 13 bases between them. Germline V gives CDR1 SNHLY, CDR2 FYNNEI. CDR3 length equals 14 residues. CDR3 DNA: TGTGCCAGCAGTGATAAGAATAGACTGGATACGCAGTATTTT. Translation gives CASSDKNRLDTQYF.